This T cell receptor beta chain appears in the sequencing data of a study of blood T cell repertoires in COVID-19. Study summary: Nucleic acid was either cDNA or gDNA, and it came from T cells, B-cell-depleted T cells, or PBMCs.

Germline V lookup: CDR1 MNHEY, CDR2 SMNVEV (reference sequence). The trim removed 6 bases at V and 6 bases at J, leaving 7 bases unmatched. This CDR3 comprises 13 residues. Sequencing used immunoSEQ multiplex PCR; TCRdb keeps in-frame clones, though not all of them. The table records 60,000 to 95,000 clones, more than 75% of them present only once. The V gene is TRBV27, the J gene TRBJ1-1; 7 bases map to TRBD1. The TCR comes from an elderly woman with active or convalescent COVID-19. Sequencing was carried out using peripheral blood. The CDR3 DNA follows: TGTGCCAGCAGCTTTAGGGGGCGACCTGAAGCTTTCTTT. Amino acid sequence: CASSFRGRPEAFF.